A selection of T cell receptor beta chains follows, all from one sample in a study of cytomegalovirus exposure and HLA in healthy donors. TCRdb's table, derived via immunoSEQ multiplex PCR, lists solely in-frame clones and lacks some. The sample table sets out 50,000 to 80,000 clones. Sequencing was done on a sample of PBMCs. The origin of the receptors is a woman aged 18-29 years in good health and CMV-seronegative. Both conserved end residues are part of each CDR3. The D gene is left open where the match is weak.

V gene: TRBV25-1; CDR3 length: 15; D gene: TRBD1; J gene: TRBJ2-1; CDR3 protein: CASGGRDRAGNEQFF; CDR3 DNA: TGTGCCAGCGGAGGTCGGGACAGGGCGGGGAATGAGCAGTTCTTC
V gene: TRBV1; CDR3 length: 14; D gene: NA; J gene: TRBJ1-1; CDR3 protein: CTSSIDSMNTEAFF; CDR3 DNA: TGCACCAGCAGCATAGACAGCATGAACACTGAAGCTTTCTTT
V gene: TRBV9; CDR3 length: 15; D gene: NA; J gene: TRBJ1-6; CDR3 protein: CASSPEARSNSPLHF; CDR3 DNA: TGTGCCAGCAGCCCCGAGGCCAGAAGTAATTCACCCCTCCACTTT
V gene: TRBV30; CDR3 length: 14; D gene: NA; J gene: TRBJ1-5; CDR3 protein: CAWSVPGRGQPQHF; CDR3 DNA: TGTGCCTGGAGTGTCCCTGGGAGGGGTCAGCCCCAGCATTTT
V gene: TRBV5-1; CDR3 length: 16; D gene: NA; J gene: TRBJ2-1; CDR3 protein: CASSLTPRGTDNEQFF; CDR3 DNA: TGCGCCAGCAGCTTGACCCCCAGGGGTACCGACAATGAGCAGTTCTTC
V gene: TRBV28; CDR3 length: 14; D gene: NA; J gene: TRBJ1-5; CDR3 protein: CASSLTTVSQPQHF; CDR3 DNA: TGTGCCAGCAGTTTGACGACAGTCTCCCAGCCCCAGCATTTT
V gene: TRBV6-1; CDR3 length: 14; D gene: NA; J gene: TRBJ2-7; CDR3 protein: CASSEGQGIYEQYF; CDR3 DNA: TGTGCCAGCAGTGAGGGGCAGGGGATCTACGAGCAGTACTTC
V gene: TRBV1; CDR3 length: 15; D gene: NA; J gene: TRBJ2-7; CDR3 protein: CTSSRPGQGSYEQYF; CDR3 DNA: TGCACCAGCAGCCGTCCGGGACAGGGTTCCTACGAGCAGTACTTC
V gene: TRBV29-1; CDR3 length: 13; D gene: TRBD1; J gene: TRBJ1-1; CDR3 protein: CSVAGTGQLEAFF; CDR3 DNA: TGCAGCGTCGCCGGGACAGGTCAGCTTGAAGCTTTCTTT
V gene: TRBV7-3; CDR3 length: 12; D gene: NA; J gene: TRBJ1-2; CDR3 protein: CASSSGGNGYTF; CDR3 DNA: TGTGCCAGCAGCTCGGGCGGGAATGGCTACACCTTC
V gene: TRBV6-5; CDR3 length: 14; D gene: TRBD1; J gene: TRBJ2-5; CDR3 protein: CASSYSGQQETQYF; CDR3 DNA: TGTGCCAGCAGTTACTCGGGACAGCAAGAGACCCAGTACTTC
V gene: TRBV5-4; CDR3 length: 16; D gene: TRBD1; J gene: TRBJ1-3; CDR3 protein: CASSLGTGGYGNTIYF; CDR3 DNA: TGTGCCAGCAGCTTGGGGACAGGGGGCTATGGAAACACCATATATTTT
V gene: TRBV7-6; CDR3 length: 14; D gene: NA; J gene: TRBJ1-5; CDR3 protein: CASSLEQENQPQHF; CDR3 DNA: TGTGCCAGCAGCTTAGAACAGGAGAATCAGCCCCAGCATTTT
V gene: TRBV5-1; CDR3 length: 16; D gene: NA; J gene: TRBJ1-1; CDR3 protein: CASSFRTVSMNTEAFF; CDR3 DNA: TGCGCCAGCAGCTTTCGGACAGTTTCCATGAACACTGAAGCTTTCTTT
V gene: TRBV27; CDR3 length: 13; D gene: TRBD1; J gene: TRBJ2-1; CDR3 protein: CASRQGRYNEQFF; CDR3 DNA: TGTGCCAGCAGACAGGGGAGATACAATGAGCAGTTCTTC
V gene: TRBV30; CDR3 length: 12; D gene: TRBD1; J gene: TRBJ1-2; CDR3 protein: CAWGTGNYGYTF; CDR3 DNA: TGTGCCTGGGGGACAGGGAACTATGGCTACACCTTC
V gene: TRBV4-2; CDR3 length: 20; D gene: TRBD2; J gene: TRBJ2-2; CDR3 protein: CASSQGASGGDIRNTGELFF; CDR3 DNA: TGTGCCAGCAGCCAGGGGGCTAGCGGGGGGGACATACGGAACACCGGGGAGCTGTTTTTT
V gene: TRBV6-5; CDR3 length: 14; D gene: NA; J gene: TRBJ1-2; CDR3 protein: CASSHGSNQRGYTF; CDR3 DNA: TGTGCCAGCAGCCACGGAAGCAACCAGCGTGGCTACACCTTC
V gene: TRBV4-1; CDR3 length: 13; D gene: NA; J gene: TRBJ1-2; CDR3 protein: CASSQESYYGYTF; CDR3 DNA: TGCGCCAGCAGCCAAGAGTCGTACTATGGCTACACCTTC
V gene: TRBV4-2; CDR3 length: 18; D gene: TRBD2; J gene: TRBJ2-3; CDR3 protein: CASSQGRLAGGRGDTQYF; CDR3 DNA: TGTGCCAGCAGCCAAGGTCGACTAGCGGGAGGGCGGGGAGATACGCAGTATTTT
V gene: TRBV25-1; CDR3 length: 11; D gene: TRBD1; J gene: TRBJ1-1; CDR3 protein: CATRTGDKAFF; CDR3 DNA: TGTGCCACCCGGACAGGGGATAAGGCTTTCTTT
V gene: TRBV4-2; CDR3 length: 15; D gene: NA; J gene: TRBJ1-6; CDR3 protein: CASSQDTDTNSPLHF; CDR3 DNA: TGTGCCAGCAGCCAAGATACGGACACTAATTCACCCCTCCACTTT
V gene: TRBV10-3; CDR3 length: 12; D gene: NA; J gene: TRBJ2-1; CDR3 protein: CAISERGIEQFF; CDR3 DNA: TGTGCCATCAGTGAGCGAGGGATAGAGCAGTTCTTC